The rows below give T cell receptor beta chains drawn from one sample of a study of shared clonotypes between healthy human individuals. TCRdb's table, derived via immunoSEQ multiplex PCR, lists solely in-frame clones and lacks some. The table lists roughly 2.5 million clones, roughly nine tenths of them singletons. The specimen sequenced was naive CD4+ T cells sorted from blood. The receptors derive from a man between 18 and 35 years old in good health. The CDR3 runs from the conserved cysteine through the conserved F or W. D genes are given only for firm matches. Clone size is shown for a subset of rows, as once, few, many or a class of expanded clone.

j_call | v_call | clone_size | d_call | cdr3_nt | cdr3_aa
TRBJ1-2 | TRBV7-9 | NA | NA | TGTGCCAGCAGCTTAGCATCCGGCAATCAAGGCTATGGCTACACCTTC | CASSLASGNQGYGYTF
TRBJ2-3 | TRBV21-1 | NA | NA | TGTGCCAGCAGCACCGGGACGCACTTCACAGATACGCAGTATTTT | CASSTGTHFTDTQYF
TRBJ2-7 | TRBV10-3 | NA | TRBD2 | TGTGCCATCGGCGGGGGTCCCTACGAGCAGTACTTC | CAIGGGPYEQYF
TRBJ1-1 | TRBV6-5 | once | TRBD1 | TGTGCCAGCAGCCGCCCGGACAGGGGAAACACTGAAGCTTTCTTT | CASSRPDRGNTEAFF
TRBJ1-3 | TRBV7-2 | NA | NA | TGTGCCAGCACCACCCGCTCTGGAAACACCATATATTTT | CASTTRSGNTIYF
TRBJ2-3 | TRBV5-1 | NA | TRBD2 | TGCGCCAGCAGCCTGCGTCTAGGTAGCGGGGGCACAGATACGCAGTATTTT | CASSLRLGSGGTDTQYF
TRBJ2-3 | TRBV4-1 | NA | TRBD2 | TGCGCCAGCAGCCAAACCCGACTAGCGGGGGGGCCTGATACGCAGTATTTT | CASSQTRLAGGPDTQYF
TRBJ1-1 | TRBV18 | NA | NA | TGTGCCAGCTCACCCAGGGAAATGAACACTGAAGCTTTCTTT | CASSPREMNTEAFF
TRBJ1-2 | TRBV5-4 | NA | NA | TGTGCCAGCAGCTTGGGTCAGGCCGCCTATGGCTACACCTTC | CASSLGQAAYGYTF
TRBJ2-7 | TRBV18 | NA | NA | TGTGCCAGCTCACCTATGGAGGACTCCTACGAGCAGTACTTC | CASSPMEDSYEQYF
TRBJ1-2 | TRBV5-4 | NA | NA | TGTGCCAGCAGCTTTTCGGGAAATTATGGCTACACCTTC | CASSFSGNYGYTF
TRBJ1-5 | TRBV4-1 | once | NA | TGCGCCAGCAGCCAAGACGATATCCGGGGGGCACAGCCCCAGCATTTT | CASSQDDIRGAQPQHF
TRBJ2-5 | TRBV11-1 | NA | TRBD2 | TGTGCCAGCAGCTTAATGGTAGCGGGGGGCCAAGAGACCCAGTACTTC | CASSLMVAGGQETQYF
TRBJ1-5 | TRBV10-2 | NA | NA | TGCGCCAGCAGTGTTGGGGTGGGGCAGCCCCAGCATTTT | CASSVGVGQPQHF
TRBJ1-1 | TRBV25-1 | NA | TRBD1 | TGTGCCAGCAGAGGGACAGGCCACACTGAAGCTTTCTTT | CASRGTGHTEAFF
TRBJ2-3 | TRBV19 | NA | NA | TGTGCCAGTCGTGAGGGTTGGACAGATACGCAGTATTTT | CASREGWTDTQYF
TRBJ2-5 | TRBV10-1 | NA | NA | TGCGCCAGCAGCGGGGGGCAGGAAGAGACCCAGTACTTC | CASSGGQEETQYF
TRBJ2-1 | TRBV19 | NA | TRBD2 | TGTGCCAGTAGTATAGACGGGACTAGTGTCCAGGACTGGCAGTTCTTC | CASSIDGTSVQDWQFF
TRBJ2-1 | TRBV19 | NA | NA | TGTGCCAGTAGTCCTAGCAGCCTATCTTACAATGAGCAGTTCTTC | CASSPSSLSYNEQFF
TRBJ1-1 | TRBV10-3 | NA | NA | TGTGCCATCAGTGAGGTCTCTACTTCGGTAGCTTTCTTT | CAISEVSTSVAFF
TRBJ2-2 | TRBV10-3 | NA | TRBD1 | TGTGCCATCAGTGAGGGACAGGGGGCAACCGGGGAGCTGTTTTTT | CAISEGQGATGELFF
TRBJ2-1 | TRBV5-1 | NA | TRBD2 | TGCGCCAGCAGAAAGGGACTAGCGGGAGGCAATGAGCAGTTCTTC | CASRKGLAGGNEQFF
TRBJ2-5 | TRBV5-1 | NA | TRBD2 | TGCGCCAGCAGAGGCGGGGGGCAAGAGACCCAGTACTTC | CASRGGGQETQYF
TRBJ1-6 | TRBV27 | NA | NA | TGTGCCAGCAGTCTAACAGGGTTTGATTCACCCCTCCACTTT | CASSLTGFDSPLHF
TRBJ2-1 | TRBV10-1 | once | NA | TGCGCCAGCAGTGAGTCGGACAATGAGCAGTTCTTC | CASSESDNEQFF
TRBJ1-2 | TRBV16 | NA | NA | TGTGCCAGCAGCCAATGGGGAAGGACTGGCTACACCTTC | CASSQWGRTGYTF
TRBJ1-5 | TRBV30 | few | NA | TGTGCCTGGAGTGTAGGGGGGGATCAGCCCCAGCATTTT | CAWSVGGDQPQHF
TRBJ1-2 | TRBV10-3 | once | NA | TGTGCCATCAGTGACAACACCAAAGCTAACTATGGCTACACCTTC | CAISDNTKANYGYTF
TRBJ1-2 | TRBV9 | NA | TRBD1 | TGTGCCAGCGGTCGGGGGACAGGGGGCGCTGGCTACACCTTC | CASGRGTGGAGYTF
TRBJ2-5 | TRBV19 | NA | TRBD2 | TGTGCCAGTAGTCCATCCTCTCTAGCGGGAGGGCCTGTGGAGACCCAGTACTTC | CASSPSSLAGGPVETQYF
TRBJ2-5 | TRBV30 | NA | NA | TGTGCCTGGAGTCATGAAGAGTCCCAGTACTTC | CAWSHEESQYF
TRBJ2-1 | TRBV10-2 | NA | TRBD2 | TGCGCCAGCACTTACGGCGGGAGCAGTGAGCAGTTCTTC | CASTYGGSSEQFF
TRBJ2-2 | TRBV28 | NA | NA | TGTGCCAGCACCCCAATCCGGGGGCGGGAGACCAGCACCGGGGAGCTGTTTTTT | CASTPIRGRETSTGELFF
TRBJ2-1 | TRBV12-1 | NA | NA | TGTGCCAGCAGCTTGCTTCTAGCGGGGGCCGACGAGCAGTTCTTC | CASSLLLAGADEQFF
TRBJ2-2 | TRBV4-2 | NA | NA | TGTGCCAGCAGCCAAGGAGACGGGGTTAACACCGGGGAGCTGTTTTTT | CASSQGDGVNTGELFF
TRBJ2-3 | TRBV6-4 | NA | NA | TGTGCCAGCAGTGCCTCAAAACAAAGCACAGATACGCAGTATTTT | CASSASKQSTDTQYF
TRBJ2-3 | TRBV10-2 | NA | NA | TGCGCCAGCAGTGAGGTGGGGGGGCTGTCAGATACGCAGTATTTT | CASSEVGGLSDTQYF
TRBJ1-6 | TRBV9 | once | NA | TGTGCCAGCAGCGTAAGCGGGTCAGGACCGGATAGAGCCCTCCACTTT | CASSVSGSGPDRALHF
TRBJ2-6 | TRBV30 | NA | NA | TGTGCCTGGAGTGGAGCTTTGTGGGCCAACGTCCTGACTTTC | CAWSGALWANVLTF
TRBJ2-7 | TRBV7-2 | NA | TRBD2 | TGTGCCAGCAGCTGGGGAGCGGGGTCCTACGAGCAGTACTTC | CASSWGAGSYEQYF
TRBJ2-5 | TRBV11-3 | NA | TRBD1 | TGTGCCAGCAGCCAGGGGGCGGGGAGCCAAGAGACCCAGTACTTC | CASSQGAGSQETQYF
TRBJ1-4 | TRBV30 | NA | NA | TGTGCCTGGAGGGGTACTAATGAAAAACTGTTTTTT | CAWRGTNEKLFF